This T cell receptor beta chain was sequenced for a study of neurological immune-mediated disorders. This clonotype has ten or more counts. The germline V gene has CDR1 SGHTA and CDR2 FQGNSA. Trimming cost V 7 bases and J 5 bases, with 20 bases left between them. The CDR3 covers 16 residues. TCRdb re-called the 5' RACE reads through MiXCR, storing one row per CDR3 protein. The sample has fewer than 85,000 distinct CDR3 sequences, roughly 3.9% seen once. The receptor comes from a man in his thirties or forties with multiple sclerosis. Sequencing was performed on PBMCs. The chain combines TRBV7-2 with TRBJ2-2; D is perhaps TRBD2 (6 bases). CDR3 protein: CASTELGGAGTGELFF. As DNA, the CDR3 is TGTGCCAGCACCGAGCTGGGCGGGGCGGGGACCGGGGAGCTGTTTTTT.